The clone carrying this TCR beta chain was counted a few times. This entry comes from a study of T-cell reconstitution after alpha-beta-depleted transplantation in children. Germline-derived CDR1 and CDR2 are DFQATT and SNEGSKA (reference sequence). CDR3 size: 14 residues. Trimming removed 4 bases from V and 7 bases from J; junction bases left unmatched: 7. As it was prepared, the TCRbeta library received unique molecular identifiers. Each CDR3 protein is one row after TCRdb ran MiXCR on the PCR reads. The sample holds approximately 270,000 distinct CDR3 sequences, more than 9% seen once. This sequence joins TRBV20-1 and TRBJ1-4; 9 nucleotides align to TRBD1. This receptor was identified in a human donor who donated a stem cell graft to a child with SCID. This sample comprised PBMCs from the stem cell graft donor, obtained from the stem cell graft. CDR3 in DNA: TGCAGTGCTACTTTCGGACAGGGGACTGAAAAACTGTTTTTT. As protein: CSATFGQGTEKLFF.